Shown below are 13 T cell receptor beta chains from a single sample sequenced in a study of post-analysis software for immune sequencing data. General study findings and limits: There were a few TRBV segments more frequent in patients than controls, and TRBV5-6, TRBV5-1 and TRBV20-1 were among them.

The TCR beta cDNA libraries contained unique molecular identifiers. TCRdb called the PCR reads again in MiXCR, with one record for every CDR3 protein. The data show some 260,000 distinct CDR3 sequences, 35% to 40% seen once. These receptors have no identified antigens. Sample: blood. Receptors were obtained from a girl aged 10-17 years with multiple sclerosis.

This clonotype was recorded at least ten times. The chain employs TRBV20-1 and TRBJ2-1, with 7 positions matching TRBD2. The V segment lost 5 bases and the J segment 5 bases; nucleotides outside the gene matches: 9. Germline CDR1 is DFQATT and CDR2 is SNEGSKA (reference sequence). The CDR3 is made up of 14 amino acids. The CDR3 reads CSAGSSGGNNEQFF. In nucleotides, the CDR3 is TGCAGTGCTGGCTCCTCGGGGGGAAACAATGAGCAGTTCTTC.

Many counts were recorded for this clonotype. This chain joins TRBV15 and TRBJ2-2; the match to TRBD1 covers 10 bases. Germline CDR1 and CDR2: LNHNV and YYDKDF (reference sequence). The CDR3 has 18 amino acids. The ends lost 3 bases at V and 3 bases at J; junction bases unmatched: 10. In DNA form, the CDR3 reads TGTGCCACCAGCAGGACGGGGATGACAGGGGGCGACACCGGGGAGCTGTTTTTT. Translating it yields CATSRTGMTGGDTGELFF.

This clonotype was detected ten times or more. The chain combines TRBV12-3 or TRBV12-4 with TRBJ2-1; a possible D gene is TRBD2 (6 bases). CDR3 size: 15 residues. With 6 bases removed from V and 2 bases from J, the gap between germline ends came to 14 bases. The CDR3 protein is CASSRRRGTYNEQFF. The CDR3 bases are TGTGCCAGCAGCAGACGGCGGGGTACCTACAATGAGCAGTTCTTC.

Written as DNA, the CDR3 is TGTGCCAGCAGTTTTGACAGCGAAAACATTCAGTACTTC. Amino acids: CASSFDSENIQYF. The V gene is TRBV27, the J gene TRBJ2-4; D is possibly TRBD1 (5 bases). V was cut by 3 bases and J by 5 bases, with 8 bases left in between. The CDR3 totals 13 residues. Germline CDR1 MNHEY, CDR2 SMNVEV (reference sequence).

This clonotype was recorded at least ten times. The chain is built from TRBV29-1 and TRBJ1-1; no clear D gene. CDR3 size: 11 residues. V shed 4 bases and J shed 5 bases, with 8 bases lying between them. CDR1 and CDR2 (germline): SQVTM, ANQGSEA. The CDR3 DNA is TGCAGCGTTGTGACGGTTACTGAAGCTTTCTTT. Its translation: CSVVTVTEAFF.

This clonotype was observed a few times. Germline is not matched at one junction end, which may reflect a read error. This chain uses TRBV10-2 with TRBJ1-2, with TRBD1 matching 10 bases. The CDR3 covers 14 residues. Germline V CDR1 and CDR2: WSHSY, SAAADI. The CDR3 DNA follows: TGCGCCAGCAGGGAGTCGACAGGGGGCTGGGGCTACACCTTC. Translating gives CASRESTGGWGYTF.

On this clonotype itself: A much larger clone differs from this one at a single base, so this may be a read error. The chain's CDR3 is CASSSSLSSCNEQFF. In DNA, the CDR3 is TGTGCCAGCAGCTCCTCTCTGAGCTCCTGCAATGAGCAGTTCTTC. V gene TRBV11-2 combines with J gene TRBJ2-1, with D unresolved. The CDR3 is made up of 15 amino acids. Germline values: CDR1 SGHAT, CDR2 FQNNGV.

This clonotype was seen ten or more times. The chain joins TRBV6-2 or TRBV6-3 to TRBJ2-5, with D hard to call. Trimming removed 4 bases at V and 1 base at J, with 7 bases between. The CDR3 totals 13 residues. CDR1 and CDR2 (germline): MNHEY, SVGEGT. CDR3 bases: TGTGCCAGCAGTTCGGACGCCCAAGAGACCCAGTACTTC. Translated, it gives CASSSDAQETQYF.

This clonotype showed up just a few times. Being one base from a much bigger clone, this may be a read error. The chain recombines TRBV4-2 with TRBJ2-5, with TRBD2 matching 8 bases. J was trimmed by 11 bases and V by 0 bases; bases with no gene match: 11. The CDR3 totals 15 residues. Per the germline V gene, CDR1 is LGHNA and CDR2 is YNFKEQ. CDR3 DNA: TGTGCCAGCAGCCAAGATCTCAGCGGGAGAAATGAGCAGTACTTC. Amino acids: CASSQDLSGRNEQYF.

The gene calls are TRBV7-8 and TRBJ2-5, with 8 bases fitting TRBD2. The J segment lost 4 bases and the V segment lost 3 bases, leaving 7 bases of the junction unmatched. The CDR3 covers 15 residues. The V gene's germline CDR1 is SGHVS and CDR2 FQNEAQ. This CDR3 reads CASSFLAGYRETQYF. CDR3 nucleotides: TGTGCCAGCAGCTTTTTAGCGGGATATCGAGAGACCCAGTACTTC.

The chain links TRBV27 to TRBJ2-7; tentatively, D is TRBD1 (6 bases). Germline values: CDR1 MNHEY, CDR2 SMNVEV (reference sequence). V was shortened by 1 base and J by 5 bases, with 9 bases between the two germline ends. The CDR3 is 13 residues long. In nucleotides, the CDR3 is TGTGCCAGCAGTTTATTGGGACAAGACGAGCAGTACTTC. It codes for CASSLLGQDEQYF.

This clonotype came up many times. This chain's CDR3 is CASSPGQSYNEQFF. The CDR3 nucleotides are TGTGCCAGCAGCCCGGGGCAGTCCTACAATGAGCAGTTCTTC. V is TRBV7-9 and J is TRBJ2-1; TRBD1 or TRBD2 may be the D gene (5 bases each). V shed 5 bases and J shed 1 base, with 9 bases lying between them. The V gene's germline CDR1 is SEHNR and CDR2 FQNEAQ (reference sequence). This CDR3 comprises 14 residues.

This clonotype was seen a single time. The chain links TRBV11-1 to TRBJ2-3, with 7 bases that match TRBD1. V gave up 6 bases and J gave up 5 bases; unmatched junction bases: 11. Germline V gene lookup returns CDR1 SGHAT and CDR2 FQDESV (reference sequence). The CDR3 loop spans 15 amino acids. For the CDR3, the DNA is TGTGCCAGCAGTCCCCGGGACAGCCGTGGAGATACGCAGTATTTT. Residues: CASSPRDSRGDTQYF. The full variable domain, completed using reference TRBV11-1 and TRBJ2-3, is EAEVAQSPRYKITEKSQAVAFWCDPISGHATLYWYRQILGQGPELLVQFQDESVVDDSQLPKDRFSAERLKGVDSTLKIQPAELGDSAMYLCASSPRDSRGDTQYFGPGTRLTVL.